This T cell receptor (beta chain) was captured in a study of blood T cell repertoires in COVID-19. Study-wide background: Samples came from the United States, Italy and Spain, spanning acute and convalescent COVID-19. T cells, B-cell-depleted T cells, or PBMCs supplied cDNA or gDNA.

TCRdb's copy holds only in-frame clones and misses some; the assay was immunoSEQ multiplex PCR. The sample records about 120,000 clones, 85% to 90% being singletons. This clone was counted once. CDR1 is SGHTA, CDR2 FQGTGA, per germline. Trimming stripped 2 bases from V and 0 bases from J, with 9 bases between. This CDR3 is 15 amino acids long. This chain joins TRBV7-3 and TRBJ2-3, with D possibly matching TRBD2 (6 bases). The TCR sequence derives from a man at least 80 years old with acute or convalescent COVID-19. Sequencing input: peripheral blood. This chain's CDR3 is CASSLSRGSTDTQYF. In nucleotides, the CDR3 is TGTGCCAGCAGCTTATCACGGGGGAGCACAGATACGCAGTATTTT.